This TCR beta chain was retrieved from a study of blood T cell repertoires in COVID-19. Per germline, CDR1 SGHAT and CDR2 FQNNGV. The junction had 4 bases not matched to a gene; V was cut back by 5 bases and J by 1 base. The CDR3 loop spans 15 amino acids. TCRdb's copy holds only in-frame clones and misses some; the assay was immunoSEQ multiplex PCR. The profile shows around 100,000 clones, around four fifths of them singletons. This clone has more than one count but fewer than ten. Sequencing was carried out using peripheral blood. The chain combines TRBV11-2 with TRBJ2-5, with 10 bases lining up with TRBD1. This TCR derives from a man aged 50 or older with active or convalescent COVID-19. The CDR3 sequence: CASSPDRGRQETQYF. The CDR3 nucleotides read TGTGCCAGCAGCCCTGACAGGGGGCGCCAAGAGACCCAGTACTTC.